What follows describes a single T cell receptor (beta chain). Antigen specificity is unknown. These data come from a study of cytomegalovirus exposure and HLA in healthy donors. Broader study findings: Trimming of TCR beta V- and J-genes showed a link, identified in a later analysis, to a missense DCLRE1C variant.

After removal of 7 bases from V and 1 base from J, the junction contained 8 bases not matched to a gene. Germline-derived CDR1 and CDR2 are SQVTM and ANQGSEA. The CDR3 consists of 14 residues. The PCR used 60 Vbeta and 13 Jbeta primers. TCRdb's table, derived via immunoSEQ multiplex PCR, lists solely in-frame clones and lacks some. The sample comprises about 120,000 clones, roughly 71% of which are singletons, and nearly 3% rests with the top ten. The origin of this receptor is a woman in her 40s in good health and CMV-seropositive. Sequences were obtained from PBMCs. The V call is TRBV29-1, the J call TRBJ2-3, with 7 bases identical to TRBD1. CDR3 residues: CSAGRGIGTDTQYF. The CDR3 bases are TGCAGCGCCGGCAGGGGGATCGGCACAGATACGCAGTATTTT.